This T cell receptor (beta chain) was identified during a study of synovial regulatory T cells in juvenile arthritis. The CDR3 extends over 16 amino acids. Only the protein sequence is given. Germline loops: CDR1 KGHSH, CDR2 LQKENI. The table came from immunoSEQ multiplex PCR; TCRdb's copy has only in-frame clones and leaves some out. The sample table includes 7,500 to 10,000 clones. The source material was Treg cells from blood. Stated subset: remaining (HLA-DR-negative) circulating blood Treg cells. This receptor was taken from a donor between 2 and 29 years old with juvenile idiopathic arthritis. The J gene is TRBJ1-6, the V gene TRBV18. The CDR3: CASSPSDLTGNSPLHF.